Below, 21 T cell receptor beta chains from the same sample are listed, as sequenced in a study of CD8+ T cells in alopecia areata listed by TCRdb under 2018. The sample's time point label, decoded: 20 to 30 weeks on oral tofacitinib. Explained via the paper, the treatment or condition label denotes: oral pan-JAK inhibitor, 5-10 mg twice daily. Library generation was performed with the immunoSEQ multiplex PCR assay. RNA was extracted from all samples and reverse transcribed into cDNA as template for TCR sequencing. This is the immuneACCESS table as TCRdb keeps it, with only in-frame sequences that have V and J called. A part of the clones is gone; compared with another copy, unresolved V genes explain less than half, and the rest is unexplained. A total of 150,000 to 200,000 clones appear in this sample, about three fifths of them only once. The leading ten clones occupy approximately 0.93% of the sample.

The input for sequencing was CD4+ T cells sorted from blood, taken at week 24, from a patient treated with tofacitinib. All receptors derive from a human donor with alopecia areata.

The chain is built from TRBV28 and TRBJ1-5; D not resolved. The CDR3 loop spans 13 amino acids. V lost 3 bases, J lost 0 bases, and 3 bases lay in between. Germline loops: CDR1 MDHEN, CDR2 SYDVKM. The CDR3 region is CASSFDSNQPQHF. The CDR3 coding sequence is TGTGCCAGCAGTTTCGATAGCAATCAGCCCCAGCATTTT.

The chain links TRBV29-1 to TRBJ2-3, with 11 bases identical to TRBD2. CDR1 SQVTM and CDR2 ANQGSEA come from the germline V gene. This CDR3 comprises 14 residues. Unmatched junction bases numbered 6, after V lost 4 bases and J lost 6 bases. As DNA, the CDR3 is TGCAGCGTTGTTAGCGGGGGGGCAAGTGATACGCAGTATTTT. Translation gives CSVVSGGASDTQYF.

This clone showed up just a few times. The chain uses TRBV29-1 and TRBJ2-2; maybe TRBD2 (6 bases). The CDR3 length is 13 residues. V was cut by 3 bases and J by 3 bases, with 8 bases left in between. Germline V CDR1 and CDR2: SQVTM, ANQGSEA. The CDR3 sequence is CSVDREDTGELFF. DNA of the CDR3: TGCAGCGTTGATAGGGAGGACACCGGGGAGCTGTTTTTT.

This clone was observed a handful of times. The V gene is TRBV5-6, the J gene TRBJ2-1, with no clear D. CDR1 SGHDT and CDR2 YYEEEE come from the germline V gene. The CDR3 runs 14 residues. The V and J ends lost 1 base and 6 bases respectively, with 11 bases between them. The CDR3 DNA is TGTGCCAGCAGCTTGTGGGCGGCTGGCAATGAGCAGTTCTTC. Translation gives CASSLWAAGNEQFF.

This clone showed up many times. The CDR3 is CAISEGTGGTGQETQYF. The CDR3 DNA is TGTGCCATCAGTGAGGGGACAGGGGGCACGGGGCAAGAGACCCAGTACTTC. The J gene is TRBJ2-5, the V gene TRBV10-3; TRBD1 matches 12 bases. Per germline, CDR1 ENHRY and CDR2 SYGVKD. Losses at the gene ends were 2 bases for V and 2 bases for J; bases not matched to a gene: 6. The CDR3 runs 17 residues.

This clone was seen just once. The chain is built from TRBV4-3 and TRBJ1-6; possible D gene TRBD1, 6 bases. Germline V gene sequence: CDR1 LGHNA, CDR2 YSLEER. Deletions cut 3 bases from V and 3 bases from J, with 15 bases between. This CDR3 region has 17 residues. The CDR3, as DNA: TGCGCCAGCAGCCAGTTCCTACAGGGAAACTATAATTCACCCCTCCACTTT. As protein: CASSQFLQGNYNSPLHF.

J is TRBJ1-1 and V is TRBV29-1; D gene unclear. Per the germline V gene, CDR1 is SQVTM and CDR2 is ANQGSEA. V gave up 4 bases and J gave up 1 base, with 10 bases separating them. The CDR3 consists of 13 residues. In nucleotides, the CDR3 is TGCAGCGTTGTCTCGTTGGCGAACACTGAAGCTTTCTTT. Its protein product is CSVVSLANTEAFF.

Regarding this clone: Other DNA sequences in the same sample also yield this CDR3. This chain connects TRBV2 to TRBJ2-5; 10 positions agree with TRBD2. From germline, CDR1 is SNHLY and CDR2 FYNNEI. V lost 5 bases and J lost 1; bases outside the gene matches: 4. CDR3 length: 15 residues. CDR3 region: CASSQLAGGQETQYF. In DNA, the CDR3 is TGTGCCAGCAGTCAGTTAGCGGGGGGCCAAGAGACCCAGTACTTC.

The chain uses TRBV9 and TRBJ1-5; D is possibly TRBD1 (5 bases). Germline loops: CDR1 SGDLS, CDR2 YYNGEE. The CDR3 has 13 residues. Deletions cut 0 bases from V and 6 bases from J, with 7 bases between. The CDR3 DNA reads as TGTGCCAGCAGCGTAGAGGGGTTTCAGCCCCAGCATTTT. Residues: CASSVEGFQPQHF.

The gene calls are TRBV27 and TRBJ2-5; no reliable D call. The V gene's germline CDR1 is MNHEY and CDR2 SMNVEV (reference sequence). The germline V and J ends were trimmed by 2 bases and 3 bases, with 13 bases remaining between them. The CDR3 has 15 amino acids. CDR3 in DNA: TGTGCCAGCAGTTTAAAAAATAGCCGGAAAGAGACCCAGTACTTC. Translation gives CASSLKNSRKETQYF.

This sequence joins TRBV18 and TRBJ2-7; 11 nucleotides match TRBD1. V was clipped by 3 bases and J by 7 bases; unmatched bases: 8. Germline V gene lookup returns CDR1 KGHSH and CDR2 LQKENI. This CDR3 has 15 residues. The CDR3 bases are TGTGCCAGCTCACCGCGTAGTGGGACAGGGGGAGAGCAGTACTTC. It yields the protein CASSPRSGTGGEQYF.

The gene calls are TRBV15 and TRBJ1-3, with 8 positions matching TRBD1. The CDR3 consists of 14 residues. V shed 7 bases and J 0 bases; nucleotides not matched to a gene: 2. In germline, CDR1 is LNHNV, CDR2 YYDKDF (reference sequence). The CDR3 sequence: CATIGQGSGNTIYF. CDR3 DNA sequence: TGTGCCACCATCGGACAGGGCTCTGGAAACACCATATATTTT.

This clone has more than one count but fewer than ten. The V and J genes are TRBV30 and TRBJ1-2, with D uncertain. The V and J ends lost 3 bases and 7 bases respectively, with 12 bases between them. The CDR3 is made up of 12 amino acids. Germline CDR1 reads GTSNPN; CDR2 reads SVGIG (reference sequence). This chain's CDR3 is CAWSSSVGGYTF. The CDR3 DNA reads TGTGCCTGGAGCTCCTCTGTCGGTGGCTACACCTTC.

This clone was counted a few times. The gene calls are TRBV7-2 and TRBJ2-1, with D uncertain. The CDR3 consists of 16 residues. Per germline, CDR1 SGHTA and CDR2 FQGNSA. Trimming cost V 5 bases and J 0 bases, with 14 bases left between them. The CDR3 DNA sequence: TGTGCCAGCAGCCCTGACACACACCACTCCTACAATGAGCAGTTCTTC. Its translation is CASSPDTHHSYNEQFF.

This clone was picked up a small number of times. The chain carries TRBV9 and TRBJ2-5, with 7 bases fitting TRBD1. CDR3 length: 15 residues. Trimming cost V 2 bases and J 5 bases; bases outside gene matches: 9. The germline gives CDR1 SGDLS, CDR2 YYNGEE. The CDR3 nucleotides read TGTGCCAGCAGCGTGGGACAGAGGCGTTTGGAGACCCAGTACTTC. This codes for CASSVGQRRLETQYF.

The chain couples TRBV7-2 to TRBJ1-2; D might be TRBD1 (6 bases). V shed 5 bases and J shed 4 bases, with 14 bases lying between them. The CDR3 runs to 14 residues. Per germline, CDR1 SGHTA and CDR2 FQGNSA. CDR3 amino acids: CASSPTWTVYGYTF. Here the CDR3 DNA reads TGTGCCAGCAGCCCAACTTGGACAGTCTATGGCTACACCTTC.

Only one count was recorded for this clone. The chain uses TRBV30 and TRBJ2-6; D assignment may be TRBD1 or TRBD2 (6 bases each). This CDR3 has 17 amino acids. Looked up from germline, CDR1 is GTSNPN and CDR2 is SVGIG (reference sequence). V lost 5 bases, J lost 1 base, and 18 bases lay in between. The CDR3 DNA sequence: TGTGCCTGGGGGGGGCAGAGAGCCCGATCTGGGGCCAACGTCCTGACTTTC. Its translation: CAWGGQRARSGANVLTF.

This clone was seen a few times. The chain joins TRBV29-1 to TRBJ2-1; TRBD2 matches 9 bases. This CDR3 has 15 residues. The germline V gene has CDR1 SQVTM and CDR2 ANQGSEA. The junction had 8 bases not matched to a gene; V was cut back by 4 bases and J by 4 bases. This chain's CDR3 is CSVVGAGGSYNEQFF. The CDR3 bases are TGCAGCGTTGTTGGAGCGGGGGGTTCATACAATGAGCAGTTCTTC.

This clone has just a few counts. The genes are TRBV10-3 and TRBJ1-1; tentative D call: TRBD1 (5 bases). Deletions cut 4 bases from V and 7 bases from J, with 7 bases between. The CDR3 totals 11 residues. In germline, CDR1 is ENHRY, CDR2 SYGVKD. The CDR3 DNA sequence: TGTGCCATCAGTGGACAGAGTGAAGCTTTCTTT. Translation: CAISGQSEAFF.

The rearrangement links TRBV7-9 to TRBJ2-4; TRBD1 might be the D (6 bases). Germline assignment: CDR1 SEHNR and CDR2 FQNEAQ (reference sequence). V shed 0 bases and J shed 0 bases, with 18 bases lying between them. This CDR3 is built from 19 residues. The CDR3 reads CASSLATTGTPLAKNIQYF. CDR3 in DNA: TGTGCCAGCAGCTTAGCCACCACAGGGACACCCTTAGCCAAAAACATTCAGTACTTC. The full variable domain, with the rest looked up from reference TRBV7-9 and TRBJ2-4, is DTGVSQNPRHKITKRGQNVTFRCDPISEHNRLYWYRQTLGQGPEFLTYFQNEAQLEKSRLLSDRFSAERPKGSFSTLEIQRTEQGDSAMYLCASSLATTGTPLAKNIQYFGAGTRLSVL.

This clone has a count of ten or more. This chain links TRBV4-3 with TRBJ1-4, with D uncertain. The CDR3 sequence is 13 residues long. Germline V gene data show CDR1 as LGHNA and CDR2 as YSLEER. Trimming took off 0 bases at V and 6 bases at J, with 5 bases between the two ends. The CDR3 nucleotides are TGCGCCAGCAGCCAAGATCTGTATGAAAAACTGTTTTTT. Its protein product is CASSQDLYEKLFF.